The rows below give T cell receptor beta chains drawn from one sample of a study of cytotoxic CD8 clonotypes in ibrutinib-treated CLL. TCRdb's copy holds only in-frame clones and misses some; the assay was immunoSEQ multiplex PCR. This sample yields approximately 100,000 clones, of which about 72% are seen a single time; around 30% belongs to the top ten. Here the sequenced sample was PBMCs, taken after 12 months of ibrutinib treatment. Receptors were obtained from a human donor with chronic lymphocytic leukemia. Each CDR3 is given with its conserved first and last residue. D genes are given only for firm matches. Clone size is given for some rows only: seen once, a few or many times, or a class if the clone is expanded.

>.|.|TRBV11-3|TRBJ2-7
TGTGCCAGCAGCTTAAGGGGTGCGACCTACGAGCAGTACTTC
CASSLRGATYEQYF
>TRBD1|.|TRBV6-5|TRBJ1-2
TGTGCCAGCAGCCCCTCCCCAGGACAGGGCTATGGCTACACCTTC
CASSPSPGQGYGYTF
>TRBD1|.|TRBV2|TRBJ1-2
TGTGCCAGCAGGAGAAACCAGGGGGATGGCTACACCTTC
CASRRNQGDGYTF
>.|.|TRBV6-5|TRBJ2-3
TGTGCCAGCAGTACTCGGTATAAAGGCGCAGATACGCAGTATTTT
CASSTRYKGADTQYF
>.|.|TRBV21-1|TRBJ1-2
TGTGCCAGCGGGCGGGAACCCTATGGCTACACCTTC
CASGREPYGYTF
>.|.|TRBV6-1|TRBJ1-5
TGTGCCACCCAGGGTCCGGTACATAGCAATCAGCCCCAGCATTTT
CATQGPVHSNQPQHF
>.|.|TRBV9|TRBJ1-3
TGTGCCAGCAGCGTACAGGGGAGCTCTGGAAACACCATATATTTT
CASSVQGSSGNTIYF
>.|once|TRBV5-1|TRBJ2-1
TGCGCCAGCAGCTTGAATTCTGCGGGCATTTACAATGAGCAGTTCTTC
CASSLNSAGIYNEQFF
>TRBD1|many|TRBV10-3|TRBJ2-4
TGTGCCATCAGTGATTCAGGGGGCATTCAGTACTTC
CAISDSGGIQYF
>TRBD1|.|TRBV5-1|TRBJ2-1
TGCGCCAGCAGCTTGGGGGACAGAGGGGCCTACAATGAGCAGTTCTTC
CASSLGDRGAYNEQFF
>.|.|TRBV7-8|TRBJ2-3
TGTGCCAGCAGCTTACGTTCGGCGGGGGATACGCAGTATTTT
CASSLRSAGDTQYF
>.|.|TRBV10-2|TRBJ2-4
TGCGCCAGCAGTGAGTGGGGGGGCACTCTAGCCAAAAACATTCAGTACTTC
CASSEWGGTLAKNIQYF
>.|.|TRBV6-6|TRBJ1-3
TGTGCCAGCAGTTACTCAGGCCCCTCTGGAAACACCATATATTTT
CASSYSGPSGNTIYF
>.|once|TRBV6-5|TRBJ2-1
TGTGCCAGCAGTTACGGCAGGTCCAATGAGCAGTTCTTC
CASSYGRSNEQFF
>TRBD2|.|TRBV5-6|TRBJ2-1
TGTGCCAGCAGCCGGACTAGCGGGGGACTTAGCTCCTACAATGAGCAGTTCTTC
CASSRTSGGLSSYNEQFF
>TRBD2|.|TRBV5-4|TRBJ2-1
TGTGCCAGCAGCTTGGAAGCGGGGGGGTACAATGAGCAGTTCTTC
CASSLEAGGYNEQFF
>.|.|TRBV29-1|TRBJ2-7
TGCAGCGTTGGTAGGGGATGGGGCGAGCAGTACTTC
CSVGRGWGEQYF
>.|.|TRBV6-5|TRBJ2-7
TGTGCCAGCAGTTACGGGGTGCCAGGGTTATCCTACGAGCAGTACTTC
CASSYGVPGLSYEQYF
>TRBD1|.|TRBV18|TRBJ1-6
TGTGCCAGCTCACCAGCGGGAATGAGACAGGGCTATAATTCACCCCTCCACTTT
CASSPAGMRQGYNSPLHF
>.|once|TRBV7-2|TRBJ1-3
TGTGCCAGTGTCTCAAGTCCCGGAAACACCATATATTTT
CASVSSPGNTIYF
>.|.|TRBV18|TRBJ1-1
TGTGCCAGCGTCGCTGGGACACCGAACACTGAAGCTTTCTTT
CASVAGTPNTEAFF
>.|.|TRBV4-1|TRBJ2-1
TGCGCCAGCAGCCAAGGTAGCGGTCATGAGCAGTTCTTC
CASSQGSGHEQFF
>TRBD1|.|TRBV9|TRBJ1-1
TGTGCCAGCAGCGTAGCGGGACAGGAGGAAGGTGAAGCTTTCTTT
CASSVAGQEEGEAFF
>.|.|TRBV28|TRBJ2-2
TGTGCCAGCAGAGGGTCCGGGGGTAGCACCGGGGAGCTGTTTTTT
CASRGSGGSTGELFF
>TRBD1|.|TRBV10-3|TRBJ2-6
TGTGCCTCGTCTGGGACAGGGGGCGATGGGGCCAACGTCCTGACTTTC
CASSGTGGDGANVLTF
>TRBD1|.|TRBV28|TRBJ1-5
TGTGCCAGCAGTTCCCCCCGGACAGGAGGGGCCAATCAGCCCCAGCATTTT
CASSSPRTGGANQPQHF